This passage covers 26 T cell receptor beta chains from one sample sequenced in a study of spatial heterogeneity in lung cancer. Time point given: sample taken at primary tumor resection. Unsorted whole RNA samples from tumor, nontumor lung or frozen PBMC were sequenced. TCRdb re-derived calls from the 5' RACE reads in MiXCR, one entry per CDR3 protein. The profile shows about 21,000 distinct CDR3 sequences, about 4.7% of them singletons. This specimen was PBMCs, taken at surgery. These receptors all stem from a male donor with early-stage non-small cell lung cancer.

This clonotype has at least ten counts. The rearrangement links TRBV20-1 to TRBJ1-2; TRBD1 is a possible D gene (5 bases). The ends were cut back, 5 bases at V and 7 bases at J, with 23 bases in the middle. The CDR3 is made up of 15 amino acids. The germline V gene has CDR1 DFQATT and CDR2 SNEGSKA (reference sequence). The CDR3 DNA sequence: TGCAGTGCTTCCACCATCCAGCAGGGCCCAAGTGGCTACACCTTC. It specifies CSASTIQQGPSGYTF.

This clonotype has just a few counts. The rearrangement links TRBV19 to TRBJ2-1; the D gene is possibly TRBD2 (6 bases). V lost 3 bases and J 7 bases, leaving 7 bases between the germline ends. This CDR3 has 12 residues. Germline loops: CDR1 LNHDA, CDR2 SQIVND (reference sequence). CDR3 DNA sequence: TGTGCCAGTAGTATTGGGGGGAATGAGCAGTTCTTC. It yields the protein CASSIGGNEQFF.

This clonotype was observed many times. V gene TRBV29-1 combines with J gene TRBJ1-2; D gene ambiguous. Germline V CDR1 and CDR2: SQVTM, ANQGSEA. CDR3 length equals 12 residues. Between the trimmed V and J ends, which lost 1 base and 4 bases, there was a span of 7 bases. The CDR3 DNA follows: TGCAGCGTTGAAGGCCTTAGCTATGGCTACACCTTC. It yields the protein CSVEGLSYGYTF.

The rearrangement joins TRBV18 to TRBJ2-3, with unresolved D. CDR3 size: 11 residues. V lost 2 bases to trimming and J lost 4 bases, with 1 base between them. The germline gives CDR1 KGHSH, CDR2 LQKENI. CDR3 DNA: TGTGCCAGCTCACCAGCAGATACGCAGTATTTT. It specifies CASSPADTQYF.

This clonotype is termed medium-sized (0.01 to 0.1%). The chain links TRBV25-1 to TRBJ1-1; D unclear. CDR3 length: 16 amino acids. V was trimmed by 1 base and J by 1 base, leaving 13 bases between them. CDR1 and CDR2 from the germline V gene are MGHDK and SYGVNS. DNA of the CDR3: TGTGCCAGCAGTGAATCCACCCTAGGGTCGAACACTGAAGCTTTCTTT. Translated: CASSESTLGSNTEAFF.

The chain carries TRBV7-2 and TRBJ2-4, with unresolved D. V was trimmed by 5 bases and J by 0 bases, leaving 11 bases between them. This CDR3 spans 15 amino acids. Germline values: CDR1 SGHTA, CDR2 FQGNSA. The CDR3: CASSLLAAAKNIQYF. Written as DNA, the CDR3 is TGTGCCAGCAGCCTTCTGGCAGCAGCCAAAAACATTCAGTACTTC.

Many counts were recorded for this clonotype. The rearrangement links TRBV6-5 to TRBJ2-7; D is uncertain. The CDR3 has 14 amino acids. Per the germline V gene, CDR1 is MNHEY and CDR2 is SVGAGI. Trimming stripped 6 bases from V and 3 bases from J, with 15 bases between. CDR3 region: CASSPDPSFYEQYF. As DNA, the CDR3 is TGTGCCAGCAGCCCTGATCCGAGTTTCTACGAGCAGTACTTC.

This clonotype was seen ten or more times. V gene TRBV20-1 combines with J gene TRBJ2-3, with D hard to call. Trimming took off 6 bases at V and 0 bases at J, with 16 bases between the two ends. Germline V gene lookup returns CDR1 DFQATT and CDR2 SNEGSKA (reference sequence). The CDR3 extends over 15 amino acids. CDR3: CSANKKARSTDTQYF. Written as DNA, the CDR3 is TGCAGTGCGAATAAAAAGGCCAGAAGCACAGATACGCAGTATTTT.

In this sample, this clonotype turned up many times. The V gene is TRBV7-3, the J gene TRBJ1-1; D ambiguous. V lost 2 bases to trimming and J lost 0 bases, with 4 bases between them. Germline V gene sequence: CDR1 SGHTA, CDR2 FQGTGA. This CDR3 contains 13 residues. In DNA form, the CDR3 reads TGTGCCAGCAGCTTACAGATGAACACTGAAGCTTTCTTT. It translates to CASSLQMNTEAFF. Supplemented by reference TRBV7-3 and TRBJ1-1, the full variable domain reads GAGVSQTPSNKVTEKGKYVELRCDPISGHTALYWYRQSLGQGPEFLIYFQGTGAADDSGLPNDRFFAVRPEGSVSTLKIQRTERGDSAVYLCASSLQMNTEAFFGQGTRLTVV.

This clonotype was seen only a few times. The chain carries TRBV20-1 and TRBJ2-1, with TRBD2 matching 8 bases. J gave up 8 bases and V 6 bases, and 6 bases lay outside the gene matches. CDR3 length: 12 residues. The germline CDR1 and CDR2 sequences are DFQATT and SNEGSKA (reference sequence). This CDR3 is CSAPSGRDEQFF. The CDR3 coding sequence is TGCAGTGCGCCGAGCGGGAGAGATGAGCAGTTCTTC.

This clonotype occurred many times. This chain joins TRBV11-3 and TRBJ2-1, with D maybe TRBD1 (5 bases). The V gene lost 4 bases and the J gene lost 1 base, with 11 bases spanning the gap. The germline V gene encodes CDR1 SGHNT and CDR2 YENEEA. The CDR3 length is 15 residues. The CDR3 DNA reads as TGTGCCAGCAGCTCATCCAGGGTATCCTACAATGAGCAGTTCTTC. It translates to CASSSSRVSYNEQFF. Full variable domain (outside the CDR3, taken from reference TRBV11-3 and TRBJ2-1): EAGVVQSPRYKIIEKKQPVAFWCNPISGHNTLYWYLQNLGQGPELLIRYENEEAVDDSQLPKDRFSAERLKGVDSTLKIQPAELGDSAVYLCASSSSRVSYNEQFFGPGTRLTVL.

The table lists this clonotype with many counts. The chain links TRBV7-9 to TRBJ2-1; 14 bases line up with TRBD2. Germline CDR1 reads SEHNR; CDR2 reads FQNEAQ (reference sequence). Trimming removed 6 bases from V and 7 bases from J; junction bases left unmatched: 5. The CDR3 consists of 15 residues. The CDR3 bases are TGTGCCAGCAGTTTGGGACTAGCGGGAGTGAATGAGCAGTTCTTC. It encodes CASSLGLAGVNEQFF. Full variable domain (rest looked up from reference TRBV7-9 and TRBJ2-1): DTGVSQNPRHKITKRGQNVTFRCDPISEHNRLYWYRQTLGQGPEFLTYFQNEAQLEKSRLLSDRFSAERPKGSFSTLEIQRTEQGDSAMYLCASSLGLAGVNEQFFGPGTRLTVL.

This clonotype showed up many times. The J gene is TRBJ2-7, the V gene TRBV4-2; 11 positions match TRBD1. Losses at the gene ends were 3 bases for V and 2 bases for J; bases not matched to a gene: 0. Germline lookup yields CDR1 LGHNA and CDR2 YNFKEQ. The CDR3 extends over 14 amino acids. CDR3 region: CASSQDRGPYEQYF. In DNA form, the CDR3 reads TGTGCCAGCAGCCAGGACAGGGGGCCCTACGAGCAGTACTTC.

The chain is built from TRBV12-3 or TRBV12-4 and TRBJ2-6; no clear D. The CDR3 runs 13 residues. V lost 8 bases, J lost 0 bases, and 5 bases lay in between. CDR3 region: CASGISGANVLTF. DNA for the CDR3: TGTGCCAGCGGCATCTCTGGGGCCAACGTCCTGACTTTC.

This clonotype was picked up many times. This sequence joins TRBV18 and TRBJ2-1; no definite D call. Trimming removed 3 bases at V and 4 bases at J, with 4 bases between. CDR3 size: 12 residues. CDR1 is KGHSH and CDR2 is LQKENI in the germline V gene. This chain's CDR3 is CASSPGYNEQFF. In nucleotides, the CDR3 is TGTGCCAGCTCACCCGGATACAATGAGCAGTTCTTC.

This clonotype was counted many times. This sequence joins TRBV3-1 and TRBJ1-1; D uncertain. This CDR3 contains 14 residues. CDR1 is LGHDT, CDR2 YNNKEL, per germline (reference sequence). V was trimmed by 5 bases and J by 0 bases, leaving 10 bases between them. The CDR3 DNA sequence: TGTGCCAGCAGCTTCGGGCACATGAACACTGAAGCTTTCTTT. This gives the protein CASSFGHMNTEAFF.

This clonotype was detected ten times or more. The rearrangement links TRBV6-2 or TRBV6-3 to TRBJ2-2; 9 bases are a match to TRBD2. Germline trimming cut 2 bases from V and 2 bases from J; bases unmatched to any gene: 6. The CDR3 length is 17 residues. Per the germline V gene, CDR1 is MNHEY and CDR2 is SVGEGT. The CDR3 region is CASSYGREGRNTGELFF. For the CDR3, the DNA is TGTGCCAGCAGTTACGGGCGGGAGGGCCGAAACACCGGGGAGCTGTTTTTT.

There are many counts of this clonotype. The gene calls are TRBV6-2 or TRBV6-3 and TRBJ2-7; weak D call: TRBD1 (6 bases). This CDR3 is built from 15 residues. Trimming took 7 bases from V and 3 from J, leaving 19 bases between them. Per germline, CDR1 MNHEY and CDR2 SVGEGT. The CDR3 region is CASTSLRDTFYEQYF. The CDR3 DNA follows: TGTGCCAGCACTTCTCTAAGGGACACCTTCTACGAGCAGTACTTC.

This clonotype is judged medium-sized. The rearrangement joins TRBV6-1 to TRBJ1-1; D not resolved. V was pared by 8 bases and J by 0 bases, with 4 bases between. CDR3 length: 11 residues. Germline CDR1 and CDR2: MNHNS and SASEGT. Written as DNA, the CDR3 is TGTGCCAGCTATATGAACACTGAAGCTTTCTTT. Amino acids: CASYMNTEAFF.

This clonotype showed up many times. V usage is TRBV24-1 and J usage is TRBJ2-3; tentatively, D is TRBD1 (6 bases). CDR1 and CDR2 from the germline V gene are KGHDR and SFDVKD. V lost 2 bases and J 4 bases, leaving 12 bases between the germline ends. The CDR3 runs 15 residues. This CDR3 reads CATSDSSTGSDTQYF. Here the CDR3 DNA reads TGTGCCACCAGTGATTCTTCTACAGGGTCAGATACGCAGTATTTT.

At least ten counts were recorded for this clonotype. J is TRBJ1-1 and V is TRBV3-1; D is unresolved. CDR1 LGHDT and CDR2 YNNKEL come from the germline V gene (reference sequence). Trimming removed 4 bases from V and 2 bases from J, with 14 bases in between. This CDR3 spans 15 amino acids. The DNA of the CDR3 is TGTGCCAGCAGCCCCTCCCGGTTACGAAACACTGAAGCTTTCTTT. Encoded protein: CASSPSRLRNTEAFF.

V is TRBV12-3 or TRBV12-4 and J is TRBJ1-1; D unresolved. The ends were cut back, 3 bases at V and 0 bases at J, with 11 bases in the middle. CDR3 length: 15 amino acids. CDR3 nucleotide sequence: TGTGCCAGCAGTTTCGGGCCCACCATGAACACTGAAGCTTTCTTT. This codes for CASSFGPTMNTEAFF.

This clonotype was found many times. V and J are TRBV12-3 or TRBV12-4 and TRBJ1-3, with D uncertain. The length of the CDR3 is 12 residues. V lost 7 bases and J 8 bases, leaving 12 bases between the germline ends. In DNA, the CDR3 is TGTGCCAGCAACATCGCCGGGGACACCATATATTTT. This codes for CASNIAGDTIYF.

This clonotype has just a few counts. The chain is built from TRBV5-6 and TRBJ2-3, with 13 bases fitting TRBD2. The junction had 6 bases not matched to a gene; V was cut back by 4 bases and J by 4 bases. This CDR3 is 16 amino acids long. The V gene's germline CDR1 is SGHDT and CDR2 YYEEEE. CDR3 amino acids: CASSPITSGGADTQYF. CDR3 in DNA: TGTGCCAGCAGCCCCATCACTAGCGGGGGGGCAGATACGCAGTATTTT.

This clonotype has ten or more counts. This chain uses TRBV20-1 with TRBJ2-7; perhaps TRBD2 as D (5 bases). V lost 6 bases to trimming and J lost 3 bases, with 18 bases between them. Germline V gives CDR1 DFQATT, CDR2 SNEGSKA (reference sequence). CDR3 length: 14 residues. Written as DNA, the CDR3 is TGCAGTGCCGCACCCTGGAGGAATAACTACGAGCAGTACTTC. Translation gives CSAAPWRNNYEQYF.

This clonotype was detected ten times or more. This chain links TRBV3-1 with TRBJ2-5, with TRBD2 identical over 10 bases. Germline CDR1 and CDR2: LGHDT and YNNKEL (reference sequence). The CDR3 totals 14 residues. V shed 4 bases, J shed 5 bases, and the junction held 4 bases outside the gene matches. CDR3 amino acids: CASSRAGGPETQYF. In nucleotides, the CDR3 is TGTGCCAGCAGCCGAGCGGGAGGGCCTGAGACCCAGTACTTC.